This TCR beta chain was retrieved from a study of T cells in localized non-small cell lung cancer (dated by TCRdb to 2020 to 2022). General notes on the study: The study examined T cell repertoires in a few hundred patients with early-stage NSCLC and compared tumors with uninvolved tumor-adjacent lungs. The cohort consisted of around 250 treatment-naive NSCLC patients whose localized lung tumors had been resected. The mean age of the NSCLC patients was about 62 years, with 120 to 150 men and approximately 100 women. The study at large found these results: Because multi-region sequencing of the tumors was not done, intratumor heterogeneity could not be ruled out. A median of roughly 60 of the top 100 tumor clones were detected in paired uninvolved adjacent lung, and around 30 of these tumor clones were also found among the top 100 clones of the paired uninvolved adjacent lung. The highest T cell clonality was observed in uninvolved tumor-adjacent lung, where clonality exceeded that of tumor, suggesting that antigenic responses were more focused in uninvolved tumor-adjacent lung. Because the study design was exploratory, TCR variables were selected using unadjusted p-values without false-discovery rate correction. Longer overall survival was associated with higher T cell density in blood, whereas shorter survival was associated with higher clonality in adjacent lung.

The immunoSEQ Assay was used to sequence TCR beta CDR3 regions from DNA. On the study's bioinformatics: T cell density was computed as TCR beta template counts normalized to usable DNA estimated by amplifying housekeeping genes. Richness was estimated with the preseqR package, extrapolating to 400,000 templates for PBMC samples and 120,000 templates for tissue samples. Clonality was defined by subtracting Pielou's evenness from one. Tissue-enriched TCRs were identified through differential abundance testing performed on productive amino-acid clonotypes, with a minimum total count of 5 and an alpha of 0.1. Repertoire overlap between compartments was quantified with the Jaccard Index and Morisita Overlap Index. GLIPH clustered TCR beta CDR3s with public tetramer-defined viral CDR3s; viral motifs required at least three viral sequences plus V-gene enrichment. This is the immuneACCESS table as TCRdb keeps it, with only in-frame sequences that have V and J called. A part of the clones is gone; compared with another copy, unresolved V genes explain less than half, and the rest is unexplained. V, J and clone size are those of that table, while D and trimming were read from the DNA. The sample includes roughly 17,000 clones, with over 80% observed a single time. About 25% of the sample is held by the ten biggest clonotypes.

With respect to this clone: Its antigen remains undetermined. The record has no base qualities; no much larger clone is one base away.

At diagnosis, tumor, uninvolved tumor-adjacent lung and peripheral blood were collected and then preserved as a mix of FFPE and fresh-frozen material. For TCR repertoire profiling, the blood samples were analyzed as peripheral blood mononuclear cells. The CDR3 goes from the cysteine to the phenylalanine over 15 residues. The DNA shown is the 45-base CDR3, in frame from base 1. The germline V gene supplies CDR1 SGHNT and CDR2 YENEEA. V and J lose 2 bases and 0 bases, and a span of 9 bases separates them. This sequence was found in a female donor aged 60 or older with stage I lung adenocarcinoma. Sequences were derived from peripheral blood, sampled before any cancer treatment. The V and J segments used are TRBV11-3 and TRBJ2-3, with the D segment possibly TRBD1 or TRBD2, each aligning over 5 bases. The sequence in DNA is TGTGCCAGCAGCTTAACGGGACCTAGCACAGATACGCAGTATTTT. It translates to CASSLTGPSTDTQYF.